This T cell receptor beta chain originates from a study of spatial heterogeneity in lung cancer. Across the study: 55 to 80 TRACERx patients with early, untreated non-small cell lung cancer donated samples. Follow-up PBMC samples were sequenced when available, at a median of approximately two years after resection. Fewer alpha-chain than beta-chain sequences were consistently detected.

Study results and caveats: Expanded tumor TCRs that were ubiquitous appeared in blood more at resection than follow-up.

A single record per CDR3 protein comes from TCRdb applying MiXCR to the 5' RACE reads. The sample shows about 120,000 distinct CDR3 sequences, roughly a tenth of them seen only once. Time point here: blood at routine non-recurrence follow-up after resection. This clonotype was seen a few times. Its antigen is not identified. The CDR3 loop spans 17 amino acids. V trimming: 5 bases; J trimming: 2 bases; junction bases outside the gene matches: 13. Per the germline V gene, CDR1 is LNHDA and CDR2 is SQIVND (reference sequence). The chain has TRBV19 and TRBJ2-7, with 9 bases that match TRBD2. The sample consisted of PBMCs, taken at follow-up. The receptor comes from a female donor with early-stage non-small cell lung cancer. CDR3 region: CASSARILTSGTYEQYF. The CDR3 coding sequence is TGTGCCAGTAGTGCCCGAATTCTGACTAGCGGAACCTACGAGCAGTACTTC.